This T cell receptor (beta chain) appears in the sequencing data of a study of beta chain features in type 1 diabetes. The germline V and J ends were trimmed by 5 bases and 1 base, with 9 bases remaining between them. CDR3 length: 13 amino acids. CDR1 SGHDT and CDR2 YYEEEE come from the germline V gene. The sequenced template was cDNA made from the entire isolated RNA. Clones were sequenced by immunoSEQ multiplex PCR, and TCRdb holds only the in-frame ones, with some missing. The profile shows approximately 170,000 clones, about 9.1% of them singletons. The chain joins TRBV5-6 to TRBJ2-5; D is unresolved. Sequenced sample: central memory CD4+ T cells from blood. The source is a woman aged 18-29 years in good health. The DNA of the CDR3 is TGTGCCAGCAGGAGCAGGTTCCAAGAGACCCAGTACTTC. Protein sequence: CASRSRFQETQYF.